This TCR beta chain stems from a study of identical twins. Study outcomes and limitations: Abundant beta clonotypes from cord blood had fewer insertions, unlike memory repertoires, which showed none.

As for this clonotype: Its specificity is unknown.

Germline V gene data show CDR1 as SGHAT and CDR2 as FQDESV (reference sequence). The CDR3 is 18 amino acids. V dropped 5 bases and J dropped 4 bases, with 24 bases sitting between them. TCRdb itself ran the 5' RACE reads through MiXCR, one entry per CDR3 protein. Of roughly 690,000 distinct CDR3 sequences detected, around 21% appear once; the ten largest clones hold more than 4%. A further study also used this sample, focusing on T cells expressing NK-cell markers. From that report: Dominant NKG2C+ clonotypes were found to form about 1.0-8% of CD8+ T cells in roughly 6 donors. In several donors, dominant clonotypes made up about 25-65% of CD3+CD56-NKG2C+ cells.

The specimen sequenced was PBMCs. The clonotype originates from a woman aged 18-29 years in good health. This chain connects TRBV11-1 to TRBJ2-1, with D perhaps assigned TRBD1 or TRBD2 (6 bases each). CDR3 nucleotide sequence: TGTGCCAGCAGCCGTGGGTCAGGGGTGACCGGGGGTTACAATGAGCAGTTCTTC. Amino acids: CASSRGSGVTGGYNEQFF.